These 13 T cell receptor beta chains share one sample of origin, sequenced in a study of response to subunit inactivated influenza vaccine. One entry per CDR3 protein results from TCRdb running MiXCR on the RT-PCR reads. Of over 400,000 distinct CDR3 sequences in the sample, around 13% were seen once. Here the sequenced sample was PBMCs from blood, taken roughly 6 weeks after vaccination. The receptors were gathered from a man aged 45-60 years who received an inactivated influenza vaccine.

V is TRBV5-1 and J is TRBJ2-1, with 8 bases lining up with TRBD2. V dropped 6 bases and J dropped 4; count of bases not matched to a gene: 9. The CDR3 runs to 15 residues. Per germline, CDR1 SGHRS and CDR2 YFSETQ. CDR3 DNA: TGCGCCAGCAATCCGAGCGGGGGTTGGTACAATGAGCAGTTCTTC. Translation: CASNPSGGWYNEQFF. The whole variable domain, filled in from reference TRBV5-1 and TRBJ2-1, reads KAGVTQTPRYLIKTRGQQVTLSCSPISGHRSVSWYQQTPGQGLQFLFEYFSETQRNKGNFPGRFSGRQFSNSRSEMNVSTLELGDSALYLCASNPSGGWYNEQFFGPGTRLTVL.

The V gene is TRBV11-2, the J gene TRBJ1-1, with D perhaps TRBD1 (6 bases). Trimming cost V 2 bases and J 2 bases, with 15 bases left between them. Germline values: CDR1 SGHAT, CDR2 FQNNGV. The CDR3 loop spans 16 amino acids. In DNA, the CDR3 is TGTGCCAGCAGCTTATATGGAGGACAGCTAAACACTGAAGCTTTCTTT. It translates to CASSLYGGQLNTEAFF. Complete variable domain (other parts from reference TRBV11-2 and TRBJ1-1): EAGVAQSPRYKIIEKRQSVAFWCNPISGHATLYWYQQILGQGPKLLIQFQNNGVVDDSQLPKDRFSAERLKGVDSTLKIQPAKLEDSAVYLCASSLYGGQLNTEAFFGQGTRLTVV.

The CDR3 DNA reads as TGTGCCAGCAGTCTGGACCCTTTGGAGCTGTTTTTT. It encodes CASSLDPLELFF. The V and J genes are TRBV2 and TRBJ2-2; D remains ambiguous. This CDR3 comprises 12 residues. Germline CDR1 reads SNHLY; CDR2 reads FYNNEI. V lost 5 bases to trimming and J lost 10 bases, with 11 bases between them.

V and J are TRBV20-1 and TRBJ2-3; D is perhaps TRBD2 (5 bases). The CDR3 covers 14 residues. Germline V gene sequence: CDR1 DFQATT, CDR2 SNEGSKA (reference sequence). Trimming took off 6 bases at V and 7 bases at J, with 20 bases between the two ends. The CDR3 region has the DNA TGCAGTGCAGATACTAGTCAGCAGACATATACGCAGTATTTT. It specifies CSADTSQQTYTQYF.

This chain links TRBV6-2 or TRBV6-3 with TRBJ2-7, with a tentative D call TRBD1 (6 bases). The CDR3 runs 18 residues. CDR1 MNHEY and CDR2 SVGEGT come from the germline V gene. V was cut by 2 bases and J by 1 base, with 21 bases left in between. The CDR3 sequence: CASSYPPPGQLRSYEQYF. CDR3 sequence (DNA): TGTGCCAGCAGTTACCCCCCGCCCGGACAGCTGCGTTCCTACGAGCAGTACTTC.

Ten or more counts support this clonotype. The rearrangement links TRBV9 to TRBJ2-7; D remains ambiguous. Germline lookup yields CDR1 SGDLS and CDR2 YYNGEE. CDR3 size: 15 residues. With 0 bases removed from V and 0 bases from J, the gap between germline ends came to 10 bases. The CDR3 loop reads CASSVGTLTSYEQYF. In DNA, the CDR3 is TGTGCCAGCAGCGTAGGTACGCTAACCTCCTACGAGCAGTACTTC.

This chain uses TRBV12-3 or TRBV12-4 with TRBJ1-1; unclear D gene. The CDR3 length is 12 residues. V lost 6 bases and J 0 bases, leaving 5 bases between the germline ends. The CDR3 is CASRLMNTEAFF. The CDR3 DNA is TGTGCCAGCAGGCTTATGAACACTGAAGCTTTCTTT.

The chain joins TRBV9 to TRBJ1-1; D might be TRBD1 (6 bases). V was cut by 3 bases and J by 0 bases, with 12 bases left in between. This CDR3 comprises 15 residues. Germline-derived CDR1 and CDR2 are SGDLS and YYNGEE. CDR3 loop: CASSATQGLNTEAFF. CDR3 sequence (DNA): TGTGCCAGCAGCGCGACACAGGGACTGAACACTGAAGCTTTCTTT.

This clonotype was observed many times. The chain uses TRBV12-3 or TRBV12-4 and TRBJ1-5; a weak D match, TRBD1 (6 bases). V was trimmed by 1 base and J by 1 base, leaving 11 bases between them. This CDR3 contains 16 residues. CDR3 sequence: CASSLDYRVSNQPQHF. The CDR3 bases are TGTGCCAGCAGTTTAGATTACAGGGTAAGCAATCAGCCCCAGCATTTT.

This clonotype was picked up a small number of times. The V call is TRBV20-1, the J call TRBJ2-3; TRBD1 agrees at 7 bases. The germline V gene encodes CDR1 DFQATT and CDR2 SNEGSKA (reference sequence). The CDR3 runs to 17 residues. With 0 bases clipped from V and 4 bases from J, the junction kept 13 bases outside the gene matches. This CDR3 reads CSARDQGPDRWADTQYF. The DNA for the CDR3 is TGCAGTGCTAGAGATCAGGGGCCGGACAGGTGGGCAGATACGCAGTATTTT.

This clonotype was seen more than once but under ten times. V usage is TRBV6-4 and J usage is TRBJ2-2, with D unresolved. This CDR3 comprises 14 residues. Trimming removed 3 bases from V and 4 bases from J, with 9 bases in between. From germline, CDR1 is MRHNA and CDR2 SNTAGT. CDR3 nucleotide sequence: TGTGCCAGCAGTGAAGTGTCGGGCACCGGGGAGCTGTTTTTT. Its translation: CASSEVSGTGELFF.

This clonotype was detected a few times. The J gene is TRBJ2-3, the V gene TRBV7-2; TRBD1 agrees at 11 bases. CDR1 and CDR2 (germline): SGHTA, FQGNSA. This CDR3 contains 17 residues. Germline trimming cut 3 bases from V and 5 bases from J; bases unmatched to any gene: 10. The CDR3 DNA follows: TGTGCCAGCAGCTTTGGATGGCTCGGGACAGGGGGAGATACGCAGTATTTT. It yields the protein CASSFGWLGTGGDTQYF.

The chain has TRBV5-1 and TRBJ2-1, with 10 nucleotides matching TRBD1. The CDR3 totals 15 residues. J lost 8 bases, V lost 0 bases, and 5 bases had no gene match. Germline V gene sequence: CDR1 SGHRS, CDR2 YFSETQ. In DNA form, the CDR3 reads TGCGCCAGCAGCTTGGTCGGGACAGGGGCTTATGAGCAGTTCTTC. This sequence encodes CASSLVGTGAYEQFF.